Shown below are 13 T cell receptor beta chains from a single sample sequenced in a study of blood T cells in healthy people across ages. A J-beta primer mix and a sample-barcoded 5' primer were used in a second PCR of about 7 to 12 cycles. Each CDR3 protein gets one entry after TCRdb re-called the 5' RACE reads with MiXCR. This sample has 700,000 or so distinct CDR3 sequences, with 40% to 45% found just once. Specimen: blood. These receptors were collected from a man older than 75 in good health.

The chain is built from TRBV20-1 and TRBJ1-5, with D unclear. Germline CDR1 reads DFQATT; CDR2 reads SNEGSKA (reference sequence). V lost 6 bases and J 5 bases, leaving 14 bases between the germline ends. CDR3 length equals 13 residues. CDR3 nucleotide sequence: TGCAGTGCCAGGACTTATACCGATCAGCCCCAGCATTTT. It yields the protein CSARTYTDQPQHF.

This clonotype was seen at least ten times. The V call is TRBV7-2, the J call TRBJ2-1; D not resolved. In germline, CDR1 is SGHTA, CDR2 FQGNSA. Deletions cut 3 bases from V and 2 bases from J, with 5 bases between. This CDR3 contains 13 residues. The CDR3 bases are TGTGCCAGCAGCTTCCAGCCCTACAATGAGCAGTTCTTC. Its protein is CASSFQPYNEQFF.

This chain joins TRBV7-8 and TRBJ2-4, with a tentative D call TRBD1 (6 bases). There are 13 residues in the CDR3. Germline V gives CDR1 SGHVS, CDR2 FQNEAQ. V gave up 5 bases and J gave up 7 bases, with 12 bases separating them. The CDR3 DNA reads as TGTGCCAGCAGCAGAACAGGGTGGAACATTCAGTACTTC. Its translation: CASSRTGWNIQYF.

This clonotype was detected once. This chain joins TRBV20-1 and TRBJ2-4; TRBD2 might be the D (6 bases). The CDR3 sequence is 14 residues long. Trimming left V 6 bases short and J 13 bases short, with 25 bases between. Germline lookup yields CDR1 DFQATT and CDR2 SNEGSKA (reference sequence). In DNA, the CDR3 is TGCAGTGCAGCCCCCATGCAGGGCAGTCGGGAGCAGTACTTC. This codes for CSAAPMQGSREQYF.

The count of this clonotype is one. The CDR3 here is CASRYGGGANVLTF. DNA of the CDR3: TGTGCCAGCAGATACGGGGGTGGGGCCAACGTCCTGACTTTC. This chain joins TRBV28 and TRBJ2-6, with D maybe TRBD2 (6 bases). The CDR3 spans 14 residues. CDR1 and CDR2 (germline): MDHEN, SYDVKM. Trimming took 6 bases from V and 3 from J, leaving 9 bases between them.

The rearrangement joins TRBV12-3 or TRBV12-4 to TRBJ2-3; 12 bases agree with TRBD2. V was pared by 3 bases and J by 0 bases, with 7 bases of the junction left unmatched. CDR3 length: 18 amino acids. In DNA, the CDR3 is TGTGCCAGCAGTTTCCCTAGCGGGAGGGCTTCTAGCACAGATACGCAGTATTTT. As protein: CASSFPSGRASSTDTQYF.

Ten or more counts support this clonotype. The chain has TRBV27 and TRBJ2-7; 8 nucleotides align to TRBD1. The V gene's germline CDR1 is MNHEY and CDR2 SMNVEV (reference sequence). Germline trimming cut 6 bases from V and 4 bases from J; bases unmatched to any gene: 8. The CDR3 contains 14 residues. Here the CDR3 DNA reads TGTGCCAGCAGCCAGACAGGGGTAGGGTACGAGCAGTACTTC. Translating it yields CASSQTGVGYEQYF.

The rearrangement joins TRBV5-1 to TRBJ2-3, with TRBD2 matching over 8 bases. Germline-derived CDR1 and CDR2 are SGHRS and YFSETQ. With 2 bases clipped from V and 4 bases from J, the junction kept 9 bases outside the gene matches. This CDR3 comprises 16 residues. In nucleotides, the CDR3 is TGCGCCAGCAGCTTCAGCGCCGGGGGGGCAGCAGATACGCAGTATTTT. This encodes CASSFSAGGAADTQYF.

The chain has TRBV7-2 and TRBJ2-5, with 9 bases lining up with TRBD1. The CDR3 runs to 15 residues. With V trimmed by 4 bases and J by 5 bases, 8 bases remained unmatched. Germline loops: CDR1 SGHTA, CDR2 FQGNSA. CDR3 sequence (DNA): TGTGCCAGCAGCTCGCCCTGGACAGGGGCGGAGACCCAGTACTTC. Its protein product is CASSSPWTGAETQYF.

This clonotype was seen a handful of times. The chain recombines TRBV7-2 with TRBJ2-5; 14 bases agree with TRBD2. Trimming removed 5 bases from V and 11 bases from J; junction bases left unmatched: 13. The CDR3 spans 16 residues. Germline-derived CDR1 and CDR2 are SGHTA and FQGNSA. The CDR3 region is CASSTRLAGGPGEQYF. The DNA for the CDR3 is TGTGCCAGCAGCACCAGACTAGCGGGAGGGCCGGGAGAGCAGTACTTC.

The chain carries TRBV12-3 or TRBV12-4 and TRBJ1-1, with a tentative D call TRBD1 (5 bases). V was pared by 3 bases and J by 0 bases, with 11 bases between. This CDR3 is 15 amino acids long. The CDR3 DNA is TGTGCCAGCAGTTTTCAGGGAGCTATGAACACTGAAGCTTTCTTT. It encodes CASSFQGAMNTEAFF.

The chain employs TRBV20-1 and TRBJ2-1; 15 nucleotides agree with TRBD2. CDR1 is DFQATT, CDR2 SNEGSKA, per germline (reference sequence). The CDR3 is 16 amino acids. V was pared by 5 bases and J by 7 bases, with 9 bases of the junction left unmatched. The CDR3 bases are TGCAGTGCTGGGAGGACTAGCGGGGGGGCGGGGAATGAGCAGTTCTTC. As protein: CSAGRTSGGAGNEQFF.

Comments on this clonotype: A much larger clonotype is one base distant, so this may be a read error. V and J are TRBV7-3 and TRBJ2-1, with 7 bases aligning to TRBD2. The DNA matches TRBJ2-7 better at its end, which makes the J call doubtful. This CDR3 spans 13 amino acids. Germline-derived CDR1 and CDR2 are SGHTA and FQGTGA. CDR3 sequence reads: CASSSRDYNEQYF. Here the CDR3 DNA reads TGTGCCAGCAGCTCCCGGGACTACAATGAGCAGTACTTC.